Listed below are T cell receptor beta chains from one sample, sequenced in a study of somatic mutations in cytotoxic T cells in rheumatoid arthritis. Sequencing was performed with immunoSEQ multiplex PCR; in TCRdb, only in-frame clones are kept and a portion is missing. The data show 20,000 or so clones, with approximately 80% seen just once and over 11% held by the top ten. The source material was CD8+ T cells sorted from blood. These TCRs come from an adult with rheumatoid arthritis. The CDR3 runs from the conserved cysteine through the conserved F or W. Fields, in order: clone size, V gene, J gene, D gene, CDR3 DNA, CDR3 protein. D genes are given only for firm matches. Rows may omit the clone size; those that give it use once, few, many or a size class.

-	TRBV9	TRBJ2-6	-	TGTGCCAGCAGCGATAGCGGGACAGGTTTTGGGGCCAACGTCCTGACTTTC	CASSDSGTGFGANVLTF
few	TRBV5-5	TRBJ2-7	-	TGTGCCAGCAGCGGAACAGGGAGCTCCTACGAGCAGTACTTC	CASSGTGSSYEQYF
-	TRBV4-3	TRBJ1-3	TRBD1	TGCGCCAGCAGCCCTGACAGGGGGTGGAGGAACACCATATATTTT	CASSPDRGWRNTIYF
-	TRBV9	TRBJ2-5	TRBD2	TGTGCCAGCAGCGTAGACCTAGGACTAGGGGAGACCCAGTACTTC	CASSVDLGLGETQYF
-	TRBV5-1	TRBJ1-5	-	TGCGCCAGCAGCTTGGAGGGTGTGAGCAATCAGCCCCAGCATTTT	CASSLEGVSNQPQHF
once	TRBV9	TRBJ1-3	-	TGTGCCAGCAGCGTAGGGGGGGAGTCTGGAAACACCATATATTTT	CASSVGGESGNTIYF
-	TRBV13	TRBJ2-5	TRBD1	TGTGCCAGCAGCCTAGACCGGGACAGCGTTGGAGAGACCCAGTACTTC	CASSLDRDSVGETQYF
-	TRBV11-2	TRBJ1-2	TRBD1	TGTGCCAGCAGCTTAAACGGGCGGACAGGGGACCTCTGGGGCTACACCTTC	CASSLNGRTGDLWGYTF
-	TRBV9	TRBJ2-7	TRBD1	TGTGCCAGCGGGATGGACAGGGGGGCCTCCTACGAGCAGTACTTC	CASGMDRGASYEQYF
-	TRBV7-3	TRBJ2-3	-	TGTGCCAGCAGCTTAGTCGGCGTTGCAGATACGCAGTATTTT	CASSLVGVADTQYF
-	TRBV4-1	TRBJ2-3	TRBD1	TGCGCCAGCAGCCAAGGGACAGGGGGGAGTATGACAGATACGCAGTATTTT	CASSQGTGGSMTDTQYF
-	TRBV5-5	TRBJ2-2	TRBD2	TGTGCCAGCAGCCTTAGCGGGGAGAACACCGGGGAGCTGTTTTTT	CASSLSGENTGELFF
-	TRBV5-1	TRBJ2-5	-	TGCGCCAGCAGCTTGTCGTCAGGGTACCAAGAGACCCAGTACTTC	CASSLSSGYQETQYF
-	TRBV15	TRBJ2-7	-	TGTGCCACCAGCAGAGATAAGGGGGTCTACGAGCAGTACTTC	CATSRDKGVYEQYF
-	TRBV28	TRBJ1-3	TRBD1	TGTGCCAGCAGTTTTCCGGGACAGCTGGCAAACACCATATATTTT	CASSFPGQLANTIYF
-	TRBV11-2	TRBJ2-1	TRBD2	TGTGCCAGCAGCTTAGGGCTAGCGGGGGGGCTGGTTGAGCAGTTCTTC	CASSLGLAGGLVEQFF
-	TRBV11-2	TRBJ2-1	-	TGTGCCAGCAGCGCCCAGGATCACTCGGTCGACAATGAGCAGTTCTTC	CASSAQDHSVDNEQFF
-	TRBV27	TRBJ2-7	-	TGTGCCAGCAGTTTGGTTGGGGGTGGCGAGCAGTACTTC	CASSLVGGGEQYF
-	TRBV28	TRBJ2-3	-	TGTGCCAGCAGTTTTACGGGCCAGGTCGAGACAGATACGCAGTATTTT	CASSFTGQVETDTQYF
-	TRBV7-9	TRBJ2-7	-	TGTGCCAGCAGCAAAGGAGCGTACGAGCAGTACTTC	CASSKGAYEQYF
-	TRBV7-9	TRBJ2-3	-	TGTGCCAGCAGGCCCCCTGAGGGACATACGCAGTATTTT	CASRPPEGHTQYF
-	TRBV5-1	TRBJ2-1	-	TGCGCCAGCAGCTTACCTACACGCGAGCAGTTCTTC	CASSLPTREQFF
-	TRBV7-6	TRBJ2-1	TRBD2	TGTGCCAGCAGCCCAAGAGGGAGCGGGAGTCTGGATGAGCAGTTCTTC	CASSPRGSGSLDEQFF
-	TRBV30	TRBJ2-2	-	TGTGCCTGGGTGGGGGAGGGGGCCACCGGAGAGCTGTTTTTT	CAWVGEGATGELFF
-	TRBV14	TRBJ2-1	-	TGTGCCAGCAGCCAAGACCTGCTGGGGTCCTACAATGAGCAGTTCTTC	CASSQDLLGSYNEQFF
-	TRBV7-8	TRBJ2-1	TRBD2	TGTGCCAGCAGCTTAGAACCGCGGGGGGGCCTCGGGGAGCAGTTCTTC	CASSLEPRGGLGEQFF
-	TRBV13	TRBJ2-1	-	TGTGCCAGCAAGGCAGGGGAATCTGGGAATGAGCAGTTCTTC	CASKAGESGNEQFF
few	TRBV4-1	TRBJ2-7	TRBD2	TGCGCCAGCAGCCAGGGTTCGGGAGCGGGGGGATACGAGCAGTACTTC	CASSQGSGAGGYEQYF
once	TRBV5-6	TRBJ2-7	TRBD2	TGTGCCAGCAGCCTAGGACTAGACGTCTACGAGCAGTACTTC	CASSLGLDVYEQYF